This T cell receptor beta chain was sequenced in a study of blood T cell repertoires in COVID-19 (TCRdb year 2020). For the study in its entirety: Collaborator samples came from the United States, Italy and Spain and covered acute and convalescent phases of COVID-19. Where available, HLA class I and class II types were taken from metadata supplied by the sample provider and were not determined by assay-based typing. The prospective study material was composed of cDNA or gDNA derived from T cells, B-cell-depleted T cells, or PBMCs. The repertoires were made available in a free public database intended to serve as a resource for research on the immune response to SARS-CoV-2. The samples were drawn from the first 160 participants of the ongoing ImmuneRACE study and from more than 1,000 subjects provided by 6 global collaborators. Subjects who had been exposed to COVID-19, were actively infected with it, or had recovered from it provided the deeply sampled blood TCRbeta repertoires that made up the dataset. The sample metadata nearly always contained a de-identified subject ID, COVID-19 status, age in years and sex. What the work shows at the level of the full study, not this receptor alone: The amount of clinical and demographic metadata varied by source and participant and was provided uncurated.

The immunoSEQ Assay, a bias-controlled multiplex PCR, was used to amplify TCRbeta CDR3 regions from genomic DNA. Turning to the authors' computational methods: The number of nucleated cells in each sample was estimated from the amplification of reference gene primers within the assay. Sequence reads were collapsed and filtered to measure the absolute abundance of every unique TCRbeta CDR3 rearrangement. For each sample, productive Simpson clonality was calculated as the square root of Simpson's diversity index over productive rearrangements. Imported from immuneACCESS, the table was reduced by TCRdb to in-frame sequences with V and J called. These copies leave out some clones; in studies compared against another copy, an unresolved V gene accounts for under half, and the cause of the remainder is not known. V, J and clone size are those of that table, while D and trimming were read from the DNA. In all, the sample holds approximately 290,000 clones, and just over 90% of those were seen once. The ten largest clones take up approximately 2% of the sample.

Including the terminal cysteine and phenylalanine, the CDR3 comprises 14 residues. Solely the CDR3 DNA is kept, with 42 bases framed from the first base. CDR1 and CDR2 are drawn from the germline V gene: SGHAT, FQNNGV. V has 5 bases trimmed and J has 5 bases trimmed; junction bases matching no gene number 5. A word on this clone: Its antigen remains undetermined. No base quality information exists; no much larger clone differs at one position.

One collaborating source in Seattle enrolled patients while the patients were actively infected and followed the patients over time throughout the course of disease. Collaborating institutions collected whole blood in K2EDTA tubes following their own protocols. For TCRbeta analysis, collaborator samples were shipped as frozen whole blood, as isolated PBMCs, or as DNA extracted from either sample type. The receptor was isolated from a woman in her 30s with COVID-19, enrolled during active disease. The sequence links TRBV11-2 to TRBJ2-5; 10 junctional bases match TRBD1. What was sequenced was peripheral blood. The CDR3 region has the sequence CASSRQGAWETQYF. The DNA sequence reads TGTGCCAGCAGCCGACAGGGGGCTTGGGAGACCCAGTACTTC.